This T cell receptor beta chain was sequenced during a study of T-cell memory formation after mild COVID-19. General study points: Among clones contracting day 15 to 85, CD4/CD8 was balanced, whereas later expanders leaned CD4+. Some responding clones appeared in pre-infection memory, suggesting cross-reactive memory joined.

Each CDR3 protein gets one entry after TCRdb re-called the 5' RACE reads with MiXCR. The sample has 350,000 or so distinct CDR3 sequences; roughly 13% are singletons. A few counts support this clonotype. Its target is unknown. Trimming at V came to 5 bases and at J to 9 bases, leaving 10 bases not matched to a gene. The CDR3 loop spans 15 amino acids. The origin of this receptor is a man between 18 and 29 years old who had mild COVID-19 (a few samples of this study predate the infection). Cell type and time point are not known. The chain carries TRBV12-3 or TRBV12-4 and TRBJ2-7; 13 positions match TRBD2. The material sequenced was PBMCs or a T cell subset sorted from them (not recorded which). CDR3 sequence (DNA): TGTGCCAGCAGTCCGTTGACTAGCGGGGGGCTGGGGCAGTACTTC. Translated, it gives CASSPLTSGGLGQYF.